A few counts support the clone carrying this TCR beta chain. Other DNA sequences in the sample encode the same CDR3. This entry is derived from a study of beta chain features in type 1 diabetes. On the study more broadly: Researchers looked at around 100 million sorted cells across all samples.

The isolated RNA, all of it, was reverse transcribed, so expressed TCRB transcripts were what got sequenced. The assay was immunoSEQ multiplex PCR, and TCRdb's table has in-frame clones only and misses some. Of roughly 300,000 clones in the sample, approximately 14% were seen once. Germline-derived CDR1 and CDR2 are LGHNA and YNFKEQ. V lost 1 base and J lost 2, with 2 bases in between. The CDR3 loop spans 12 amino acids. The sequence derives from a man younger than 40 in good health. The chain has TRBV4-2 and TRBJ1-1; D is uncertain. The sequenced material came from central memory CD4+ T cells from blood. CDR3 amino acids: CASSQVNTEAFF. The DNA for the CDR3 is TGTGCCAGCAGCCAAGTCAACACTGAAGCTTTCTTT.